These 20 T cell receptor beta chains came from one sample sequenced in a study of identical twins. TCRdb called the 5' RACE reads again in MiXCR, with one record for every CDR3 protein. The data hold nearly 200,000 distinct CDR3 sequences, with roughly 15% observed a single time. The data were also submitted as part of a second study, on T cells expressing NK-cell markers.

Sequences were obtained from CD8+ T cells sorted from blood. All receptors come from a woman in her late teens or twenties in good health.

This clonotype turned up a few times. This rearrangement joins TRBV5-1 to TRBJ2-6; possible D gene TRBD2, 6 bases. V dropped 1 base and J dropped 0 bases, with 17 bases sitting between them. Per germline, CDR1 SGHRS and CDR2 YFSETQ. The CDR3 is 19 residues long. The DNA of the CDR3 is TGCGCCAGCAGCTTGACCGGGACTCTAAGAATCTCTGGGGCCAACGTCCTGACTTTC. Protein sequence: CASSLTGTLRISGANVLTF.

This clonotype showed up just a few times. This chain links TRBV12-3 or TRBV12-4 with TRBJ2-1; a weak D match, TRBD2 (6 bases). The CDR3 is 13 residues long. V was shortened by 3 bases and J by 5 bases, with 8 bases between the two germline ends. CDR3 nucleotides: TGTGCCAGCAGTTTGGGACTCCACAATGAGCAGTTCTTC. Encoded protein: CASSLGLHNEQFF.

This clonotype was observed many times. This chain uses TRBV12-3 or TRBV12-4 with TRBJ1-5; tentatively, D is TRBD1 (5 bases). This CDR3 is 13 amino acids long. V dropped 8 bases and J dropped 4 bases, with 12 bases sitting between them. Here the CDR3 reads CASGGWSNQPQHF. The DNA of the CDR3 is TGTGCCAGCGGGGGGTGGAGTAATCAGCCCCAGCATTTT.

This clonotype was recorded a few times. The chain joins TRBV12-3 or TRBV12-4 to TRBJ2-1; D is perhaps TRBD1 (6 bases). Between the trimmed V and J ends, which lost 4 bases and 4 bases, there was a span of 17 bases. The CDR3 sequence is 16 residues long. The CDR3 nucleotides are TGTGCCAGCAGTTCAGATCTCAGGGGTTTGTACAATGAGCAGTTCTTC. Residues: CASSSDLRGLYNEQFF.

A few counts support this clonotype. The V gene is TRBV12-3 or TRBV12-4, the J gene TRBJ2-7, with TRBD2 as a possible D gene (6 bases). V dropped 3 bases and J dropped 0 bases, with 9 bases sitting between them. This CDR3 has 14 amino acids. The CDR3 is CASSLEGFSYEQYF. CDR3 bases: TGTGCCAGCAGTTTGGAGGGATTCTCCTACGAGCAGTACTTC.

This clonotype was seen many times. This rearrangement joins TRBV19 to TRBJ2-1; possibly TRBD1 or TRBD2 for D (5 bases each). The CDR3 runs to 17 residues. Germline V lookup: CDR1 LNHDA, CDR2 SQIVND (reference sequence). With 5 bases removed from V and 3 bases from J, the gap between germline ends came to 20 bases. The CDR3 region has the DNA TGTGCCAGTAGTTCGGAGATGGGGACGGTGGGCTACAATGAGCAGTTCTTC. It is translated as CASSSEMGTVGYNEQFF. The complete variable domain, with remaining parts taken from reference TRBV19 and TRBJ2-1, reads DGGITQSPKYLFRKEGQNVTLSCEQNLNHDAMYWYRQDPGQGLRLIYYSQIVNDFQKGDIAEGYSVSREKKESFPLTVTSAQKNPTAFYLCASSSEMGTVGYNEQFFGPGTRLTVL.

The rearrangement joins TRBV5-5 to TRBJ1-5; 8 bases are a match to TRBD1. The V gene's germline CDR1 is SGHKS and CDR2 YYEKEE (reference sequence). V was clipped by 0 bases and J by 4 bases; unmatched bases: 3. There are 15 residues in the CDR3. CDR3 protein: CASSLDRGGNQPQHF. The CDR3 DNA reads as TGTGCCAGCAGCTTGGACAGGGGGGGGAATCAGCCCCAGCATTTT.

J is TRBJ2-3 and V is TRBV7-4; no reliable D call. Trimming removed 6 bases at V and 0 bases at J, with 22 bases between. The CDR3 length is 18 residues. CDR1 and CDR2 (germline): SGHVT, SQSDAQ. For the CDR3, the DNA is TGTGCCAGCAGTCACCCGGCCCCGCTAAACGGTAGCACAGATACGCAGTATTTT. This encodes CASSHPAPLNGSTDTQYF.

The rearrangement uses TRBV9 and TRBJ2-1; tentatively, D is TRBD2 (6 bases). V lost 3 bases, J lost 8 bases, and 18 bases lay in between. There are 15 residues in the CDR3. Germline-derived CDR1 and CDR2 are SGDLS and YYNGEE. For the CDR3, the DNA is TGTGCCAGCAGCGGACTCGGGGGAGAGATATATGAGCAGTTCTTC. Its protein is CASSGLGGEIYEQFF. The full variable domain, rest sourced from reference TRBV9 and TRBJ2-1, is DSGVTQTPKHLITATGQRVTLRCSPRSGDLSVYWYQQSLDQGLQFLIQYYNGEERAKGNILERFSAQQFPDLHSELNLSSLELGDSALYFCASSGLGGEIYEQFFGPGTRLTVL.

The rearrangement uses TRBV6-1 and TRBJ1-2; 7 bases are shared with TRBD1. Germline V CDR1 and CDR2: MNHNS, SASEGT. This CDR3 has 14 residues. The junction had 10 bases not matched to a gene; V was cut back by 6 bases and J by 6 bases. The CDR3 coding sequence is TGTGCCAGCAGAACCCGACAGGGACGGGATGGCTACACCTTC. Translated: CASRTRQGRDGYTF.

This chain connects TRBV25-1 to TRBJ2-1; 9 bases map to TRBD2. Germline V CDR1 and CDR2: MGHDK, SYGVNS. The CDR3 has 15 amino acids. The ends lost 4 bases at V and 3 bases at J; junction bases unmatched: 4. Here the CDR3 reads CASSVLAGVYNEQFF. The CDR3 coding sequence is TGTGCCAGCAGTGTTTTAGCGGGGGTCTACAATGAGCAGTTCTTC.

This chain connects TRBV27 to TRBJ2-1; 7 nucleotides align to TRBD2. The germline V gene has CDR1 MNHEY and CDR2 SMNVEV (reference sequence). The V and J ends lost 8 bases and 4 bases, in that order; junction bases with no gene match: 11. The CDR3 has 15 residues. The DNA of the CDR3 is TGTGCCAGCGTTAACACAGGCGGGAGATACAATGAGCAGTTCTTC. Its translation is CASVNTGGRYNEQFF.

CDR3 sequence: CASSYNPQETQYF. For the CDR3, the DNA is TGTGCCAGCAGTTACAATCCCCAAGAGACCCAGTACTTC. V is TRBV6-5 and J is TRBJ2-5, with D unresolved. The germline V gene has CDR1 MNHEY and CDR2 SVGAGI. V lost 2 bases to trimming and J lost 1 base, with 5 bases between them. The CDR3 is 13 residues long.

The chain has TRBV7-9 and TRBJ2-7, with TRBD1 matching over 8 bases. The trim removed 4 bases at V and 2 bases at J, leaving 4 bases unmatched. The V gene's germline CDR1 is SEHNR and CDR2 FQNEAQ (reference sequence). The CDR3 sequence is 14 residues long. CDR3 bases: TGTGCCAGCAGCTCCTCGACAGGGGCCTACGAGCAGTACTTC. It is translated as CASSSSTGAYEQYF.

The V and J genes are TRBV29-1 and TRBJ2-3; 12 positions match TRBD2. CDR1 and CDR2 (germline): SQVTM, ANQGSEA. V dropped 2 bases and J dropped 6; count of bases not matched to a gene: 3. The CDR3 covers 14 residues. The CDR3 DNA is TGCAGCGTTGAACTAGCGGGGGGGTGGGATACGCAGTATTTT. Translation gives CSVELAGGWDTQYF.

Only a few counts were recorded for this clonotype. The chain employs TRBV7-9 and TRBJ2-1; TRBD2 matches at 7 bases. The CDR3 covers 15 residues. V was clipped by 7 bases and J by 6 bases; unmatched bases: 12. In germline, CDR1 is SEHNR, CDR2 FQNEAQ (reference sequence). The CDR3 DNA sequence: TGTGCCAGCATCTCCGAGCGGGATTGGGGCAATGAGCAGTTCTTC. It codes for CASISERDWGNEQFF.

This clonotype was detected only a few times. The rearrangement uses TRBV20-1 and TRBJ1-2; D gene ambiguous. The germline CDR1 and CDR2 sequences are DFQATT and SNEGSKA (reference sequence). CDR3 size: 10 residues. Trimming pared 5 bases from V and 8 bases from J, leaving 9 bases between. CDR3 nucleotide sequence: TGCAGTGCTCTTGTGGGGGGCTACACCTTC. Its translation: CSALVGGYTF.

This clonotype appeared a single time. V is TRBV2 and J is TRBJ2-7; a weak D match, TRBD1 (6 bases). Germline V gives CDR1 SNHLY, CDR2 FYNNEI. Trimming removed 5 bases at V and 4 bases at J, with 15 bases between. The CDR3 is made up of 14 amino acids. CDR3 DNA sequence: TGTGCCAGCAGTCCAGGGGCCCCTCGATACGAGCAGTACTTC. Translation gives CASSPGAPRYEQYF. Full variable domain (rest looked up from reference TRBV2 and TRBJ2-7): EPEVTQTPSHQVTQMGQEVILRCVPISNHLYFYWYRQILGQKVEFLVSFYNNEISEKSEIFDDQFSVERPDGSNFTLKIRSTKLEDSAMYFCASSPGAPRYEQYFGPGTRLTVT.

This clonotype turned up a few times. CDR3 sequence: CASSLYVGTGGAEQYF. The CDR3 nucleotides read TGTGCCAGCAGTTTATATGTTGGGACAGGGGGCGCCGAGCAGTACTTC. This chain links TRBV12-3 or TRBV12-4 with TRBJ2-7; 12 bases match TRBD1. The CDR3 sequence is 16 residues long. V dropped 2 bases and J dropped 6; count of bases not matched to a gene: 8.

Here the CDR3 reads CSVQDRGLGNEQFF. The CDR3 DNA reads as TGCAGCGTACAGGACAGGGGGCTGGGGAATGAGCAGTTCTTC. The rearrangement links TRBV29-1 to TRBJ2-1; 11 bases fit TRBD1. V shed 6 bases, J shed 7 bases, and the junction held 8 bases outside the gene matches. Germline CDR1 and CDR2: SQVTM and ANQGSEA. The CDR3 has 14 amino acids.